The sequence of this T cell receptor (beta chain) was determined in a study of identifying expanded T cells in peripheral blood. Points from the study as a whole: Roughly two-week clone count variance significantly increased as total template count grew.

The CDR3 covers 18 residues. V shed 0 bases and J 1 base; nucleotides not matched to a gene: 8. Per the germline V gene, CDR1 is SGDLS and CDR2 is YYNGEE. Remarks on this clone: Antigen unknown.

The method was immunoSEQ multiplex PCR; TCRdb's version includes in-frame clones alone and lacks a portion of them. The data hold about 130,000 clones, with about 88% observed a single time. During the collection period, no donor immune events like infections were recorded. This TCR was sampled from a person aged 18-70 years in good health. Sequences were obtained from blood. V and J are TRBV9 and TRBJ2-1; 9 bases line up with TRBD2. CDR3 sequence (DNA): TGTGCCAGCAGCGTAGAGTGGCGCGGGAGGGGGTCCTACAATGAGCAGTTCTTC. Protein product: CASSVEWRGRGSYNEQFF.